The sequence of this T cell receptor (beta chain) was determined in a study of blood T cell repertoires in COVID-19 (dated by TCRdb to 2018 to 2021). In terms of the full investigation: The collaborator samples originated in the United States, Italy and Spain and spanned the acute and convalescent phases of COVID-19. The dataset comprised deeply sampled blood TCRbeta repertoires from subjects exposed to, actively infected with, or recovered from COVID-19. The repertoires were made available in a free public database intended to serve as a resource for research on the immune response to SARS-CoV-2. Where available, HLA class I and class II types were taken from metadata supplied by the sample provider and were not determined by assay-based typing. The sample metadata nearly always contained a de-identified subject ID, COVID-19 status, age in years and sex. The prospective study material was composed of cDNA or gDNA derived from T cells, B-cell-depleted T cells, or PBMCs. The samples were drawn from the first 160 participants of the ongoing ImmuneRACE study and from some 1,300 subjects provided by 6 global collaborators. Study-wide conclusions, independent of this receptor: The quantity of clinical and demographic metadata differed by source and by participant and was supplied without curation.

Samples from volunteer blood donors who had recovered from COVID-19 were contributed by a second Seattle source. Collaborating institutions collected whole blood in K2EDTA tubes following their own protocols. Collaborator samples were shipped for TCRbeta analysis as frozen whole blood, isolated PBMCs, or DNA extracted from either sample type. The immunoSEQ Assay, a bias-controlled multiplex PCR, was used to amplify TCRbeta CDR3 regions from genomic DNA. As for how the authors treated the data: The number of nucleated cells in each sample was estimated by amplification of reference gene primers within the assay. Sequence reads were collapsed and filtered to measure the absolute abundance of every unique TCRbeta CDR3 rearrangement. Productive Simpson clonality was computed per sample as the square root of Simpson's diversity index over productive rearrangements. TCRdb's version of the immuneACCESS table is confined to in-frame rearrangements and falls short of the full clone set. An unresolved V gene accounts for under half of the shortfall where checked; the remainder is of unknown origin. Clonal size and the V and J genes are those of that table, whereas D and trimming came from the DNA. Present in this sample are approximately 170,000 clones, around 83% of which were seen just once. Together, the top ten hold about 19% of the sample.

With regard to this clone: Its antigen remains undetermined. Per-nucleotide qualities are absent, and no much larger clonotype sits a single base away.

CDR1 and CDR2 were assigned from the germline V gene as SNHLY and FYNNEI. For this chain, trimming is 6 bases at the V end and 4 bases at the J end, and the number of junction bases without a gene match is 6. From cysteine to phenylalanine, the CDR3 is 15 amino acids long. Left in the record is the CDR3 DNA by itself, 45 bases read in frame from the first base. The chain is encoded by TRBV2 joined to TRBJ2-3; 11 bases in the middle match TRBD2. The sequenced sample consisted of peripheral blood. This clonotype was sampled from a woman in her 70s who had recovered from COVID-19. In nucleotides, the sequence is TGTGCCAGCAGGTATCTAGCGGGGGGTCCAGATACGCAGTATTTT. This codes for CASRYLAGGPDTQYF.